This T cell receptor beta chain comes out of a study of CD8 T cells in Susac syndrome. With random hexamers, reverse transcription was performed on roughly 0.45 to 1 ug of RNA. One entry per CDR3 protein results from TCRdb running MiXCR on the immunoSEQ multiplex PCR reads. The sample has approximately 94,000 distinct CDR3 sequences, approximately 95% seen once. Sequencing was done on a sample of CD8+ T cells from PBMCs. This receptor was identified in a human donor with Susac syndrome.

CDR3 protein: CSVQASIAKNIQYF. CDR3 bases: TGCAGCGTTCAAGCAAGCATAGCCAAAAACATTCAGTACTTC. The genes are TRBV29-1 and TRBJ2-4; D unclear. Germline CDR1 and CDR2: SQVTM and ANQGSEA. CDR3 length equals 14 residues. The V end lost 5 bases, the J end lost 0 bases, and 11 bases lay between the germline ends.